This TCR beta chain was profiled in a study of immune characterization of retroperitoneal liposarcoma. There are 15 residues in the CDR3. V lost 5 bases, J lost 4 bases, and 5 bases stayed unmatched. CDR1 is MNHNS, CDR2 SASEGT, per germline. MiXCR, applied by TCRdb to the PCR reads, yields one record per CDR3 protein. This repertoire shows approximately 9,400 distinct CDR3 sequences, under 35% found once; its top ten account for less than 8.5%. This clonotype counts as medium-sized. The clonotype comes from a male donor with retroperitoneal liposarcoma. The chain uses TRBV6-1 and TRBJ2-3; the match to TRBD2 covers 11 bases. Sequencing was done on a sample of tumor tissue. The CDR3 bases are TGTGCCAGCAGTCTTAGCGGGGGGGCATCAGATACGCAGTATTTT. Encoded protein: CASSLSGGASDTQYF.